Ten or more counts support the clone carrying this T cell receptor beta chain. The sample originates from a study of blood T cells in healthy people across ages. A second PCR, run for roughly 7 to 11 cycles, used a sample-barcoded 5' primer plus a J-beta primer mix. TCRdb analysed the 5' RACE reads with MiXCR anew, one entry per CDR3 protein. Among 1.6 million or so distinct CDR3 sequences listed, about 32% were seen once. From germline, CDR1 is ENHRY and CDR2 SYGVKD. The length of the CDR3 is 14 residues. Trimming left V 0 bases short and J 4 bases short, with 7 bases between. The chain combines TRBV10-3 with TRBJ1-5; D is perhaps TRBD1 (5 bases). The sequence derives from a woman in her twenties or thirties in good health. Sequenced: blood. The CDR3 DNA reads TGTGCCATCAGTGAGTCGGCAGGGAATCAGCCCCAGCATTTT. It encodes CAISESAGNQPQHF.